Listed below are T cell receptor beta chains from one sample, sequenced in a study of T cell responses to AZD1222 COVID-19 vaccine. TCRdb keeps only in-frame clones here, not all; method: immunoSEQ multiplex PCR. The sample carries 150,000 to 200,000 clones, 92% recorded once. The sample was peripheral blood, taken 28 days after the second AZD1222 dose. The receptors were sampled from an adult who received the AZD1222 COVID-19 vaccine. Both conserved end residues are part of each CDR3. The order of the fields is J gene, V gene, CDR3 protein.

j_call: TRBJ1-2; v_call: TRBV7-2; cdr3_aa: CASAGSWTSLYGYTF
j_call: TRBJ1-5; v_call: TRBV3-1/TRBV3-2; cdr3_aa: CASSQLGNQPQHF
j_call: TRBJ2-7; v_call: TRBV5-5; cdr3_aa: CASRRTPSYEQYF
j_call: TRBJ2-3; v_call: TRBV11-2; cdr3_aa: CASSSQGTTTDTQYF
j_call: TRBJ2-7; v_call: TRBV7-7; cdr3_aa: CASSLDRDRGFYEQYF
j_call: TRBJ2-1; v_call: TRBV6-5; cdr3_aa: CASSYSTSKGEQFF
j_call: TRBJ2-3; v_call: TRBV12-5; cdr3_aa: CASGLHLVKEDTQYF
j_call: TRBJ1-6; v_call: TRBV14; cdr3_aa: CASSYDRVYSPLHF
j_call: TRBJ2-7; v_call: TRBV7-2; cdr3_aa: CASSVTSLSPYEQYF
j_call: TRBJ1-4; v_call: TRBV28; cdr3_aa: CASSNQGRVEKLFF
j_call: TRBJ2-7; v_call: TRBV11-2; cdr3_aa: CASSLGFWGYEQYF
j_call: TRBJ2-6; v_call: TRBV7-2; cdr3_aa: CASSPSLARGANVLTF
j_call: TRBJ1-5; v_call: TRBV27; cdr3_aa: CASSLSFPHSNQPQHF
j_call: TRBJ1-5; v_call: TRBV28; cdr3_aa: CASSSRTEYSNQPQHF
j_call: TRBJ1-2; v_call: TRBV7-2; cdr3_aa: CASSPVEGLVGYTF
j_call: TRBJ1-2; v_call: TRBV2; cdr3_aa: CASSVGSKGGYTF
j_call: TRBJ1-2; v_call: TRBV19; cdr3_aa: CASKEGGDYGYTF
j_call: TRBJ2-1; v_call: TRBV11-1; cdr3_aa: CASSSTRGATEEFF
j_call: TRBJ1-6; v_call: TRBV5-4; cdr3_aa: CASSSDRGYNSPLHF
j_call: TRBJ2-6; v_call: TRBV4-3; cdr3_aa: CASSQALNRPLSGANVLTF
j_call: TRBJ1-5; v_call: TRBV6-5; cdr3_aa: CASTQARGSNQPQHF
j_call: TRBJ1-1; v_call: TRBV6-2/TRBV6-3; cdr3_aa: CASSQLGRSTEAFF
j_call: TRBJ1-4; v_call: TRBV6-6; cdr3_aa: CASKQGGTNEKLFF
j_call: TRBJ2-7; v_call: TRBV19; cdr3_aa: CASQSRQGYEQYF
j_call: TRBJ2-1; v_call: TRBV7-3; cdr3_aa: CASSLQPTGESYNEQFF
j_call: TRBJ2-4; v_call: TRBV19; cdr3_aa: CASSAWTDLNIQYF
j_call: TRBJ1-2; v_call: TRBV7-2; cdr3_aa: CASSHDRGSNYGYTF
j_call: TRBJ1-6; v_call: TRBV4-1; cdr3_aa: CASRGTYNSPLHF
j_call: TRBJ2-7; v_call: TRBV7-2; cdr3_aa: CASSLEGNGLYEQYF
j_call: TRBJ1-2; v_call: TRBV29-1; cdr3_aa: CSVEGGDRANYGYTF
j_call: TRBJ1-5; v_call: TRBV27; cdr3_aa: CASSSVDSNQPQHF
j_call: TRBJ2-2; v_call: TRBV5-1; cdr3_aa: CASSSSSGRNTGELFF
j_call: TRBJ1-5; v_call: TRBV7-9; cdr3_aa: CASSLVRTGGGRQPQHF
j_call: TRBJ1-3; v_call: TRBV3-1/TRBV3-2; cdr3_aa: CASSQGAGSGNTIYF
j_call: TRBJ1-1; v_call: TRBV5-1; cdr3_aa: CASSLGGQVNTEAFF
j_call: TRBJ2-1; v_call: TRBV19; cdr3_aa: CASSDRGYNEQFF
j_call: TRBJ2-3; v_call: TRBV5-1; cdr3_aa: CASSPAGFTDTQYF
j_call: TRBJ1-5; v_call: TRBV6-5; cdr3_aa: CASSSRGGGNQPQHF
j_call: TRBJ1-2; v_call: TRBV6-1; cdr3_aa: CASSERGSDGYTF
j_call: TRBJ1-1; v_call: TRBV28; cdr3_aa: CASSLGGARGTEAFF
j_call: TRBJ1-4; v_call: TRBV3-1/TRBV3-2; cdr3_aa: CASSQGDRVDEKLFF
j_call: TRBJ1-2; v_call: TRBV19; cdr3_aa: CASSTDSYGYTF
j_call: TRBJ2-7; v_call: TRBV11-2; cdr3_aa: CASSSGQGAQGYEQYF
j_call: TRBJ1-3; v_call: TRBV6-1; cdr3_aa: CASSERGQVTHTIYF
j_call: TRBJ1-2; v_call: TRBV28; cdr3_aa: CASSSDRYGYTF
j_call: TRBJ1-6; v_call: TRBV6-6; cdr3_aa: CASSQGAENSPLHF
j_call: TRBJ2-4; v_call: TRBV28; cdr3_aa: CASSFPDRGIGKNIQYF
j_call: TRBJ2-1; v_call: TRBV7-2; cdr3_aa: CASSLYRTSGLGSYNEQFF
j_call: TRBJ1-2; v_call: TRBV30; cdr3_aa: CAWSVSGVDYTF
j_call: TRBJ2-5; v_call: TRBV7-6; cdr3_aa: CASSQTTSGAKETQYF
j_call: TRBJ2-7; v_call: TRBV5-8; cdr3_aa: CASSLEGSSYEQYF
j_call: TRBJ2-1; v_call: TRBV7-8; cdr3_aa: CASSSGPGQGADEQFF